The 15 T cell receptor beta chains below all came from one sample that was sequenced in a study of blood T cell repertoires in COVID-19. Generated by immunoSEQ multiplex PCR, the TCRdb table keeps only in-frame clones and is missing some. In the table there are over 70,000 clones, less than 95% of which are singletons. Sequencing was performed on peripheral blood. These receptors were collected from a man younger than 35 with COVID-19, enrolled during active disease.

The chain carries TRBV19 and TRBJ2-4, with D maybe TRBD1 (6 bases). The length of the CDR3 is 14 residues. The germline gives CDR1 LNHDA, CDR2 SQIVND (reference sequence). Trimming pared 1 base from V and 4 bases from J, leaving 8 bases between. The CDR3 loop is CASSIGGQKNIQYF. CDR3 DNA: TGTGCCAGTAGTATAGGGGGGCAAAAAAACATTCAGTACTTC.

The chain joins TRBV5-4 to TRBJ1-5; D is uncertain. Trimming stripped 0 bases from V and 7 bases from J, with 11 bases between. The CDR3 covers 14 residues. Germline CDR1 SGHNT, CDR2 YYREEE (reference sequence). The CDR3 DNA is TGTGCCAGCAGCTTGGATGGGAGGGAGCAGCCCCAGCATTTT. Translating gives CASSLDGREQPQHF.

V usage is TRBV11-1 and J usage is TRBJ2-5; D possibly corresponds to TRBD1 (5 bases). This CDR3 is built from 16 residues. The V gene lost 2 bases and the J gene lost 0 bases, with 13 bases spanning the gap. The germline gives CDR1 SGHAT, CDR2 FQDESV (reference sequence). CDR3 nucleotides: TGTGCCAGCAGCTTACGTCGCGGCAGGGACCAAGAGACCCAGTACTTC. Protein: CASSLRRGRDQETQYF.

The rearrangement joins TRBV28 to TRBJ2-7, with 8 bases aligning to TRBD2. The CDR3 runs to 15 residues. With V trimmed by 6 bases and J by 5 bases, 12 bases remained unmatched. Looked up from germline, CDR1 is MDHEN and CDR2 is SYDVKM. For the CDR3, the DNA is TGTGCCAGCAGCCGAACCGGGACTAGATCCCACGAGCAGTACTTC. It specifies CASSRTGTRSHEQYF.

The chain couples TRBV24-1 to TRBJ2-5; the D gene is possibly TRBD2 (6 bases). V dropped 3 bases and J dropped 3 bases, with 16 bases sitting between them. The CDR3 runs to 16 residues. Per the germline V gene, CDR1 is KGHDR and CDR2 is SFDVKD. The CDR3 spells CATSDTGEGIEETQYF. The CDR3 DNA reads as TGTGCCACCAGTGATACGGGAGAGGGGATCGAAGAGACCCAGTACTTC.

V and J are TRBV6-1 and TRBJ2-1; 7 nucleotides line up with TRBD2. This CDR3 region has 16 residues. V shed 5 bases and J 2 bases; nucleotides not matched to a gene: 9. Looked up from germline, CDR1 is MNHNS and CDR2 is SASEGT. CDR3 coding DNA: TGTGCCAGCAGTCAAGAGGCAAGCGGGACCTACAATGAGCAGTTCTTC. Translated, it gives CASSQEASGTYNEQFF.

V is TRBV7-6 and J is TRBJ2-1; D is unresolved. Germline V gene sequence: CDR1 SGHVS, CDR2 FNYEAQ. V lost 1 base to trimming and J lost 6 bases, with 4 bases between them. The CDR3 is made up of 12 amino acids. In DNA form, the CDR3 reads TGTGCCAGCAGCTTAGACAGCAATGAGCAGTTCTTC. Its translation is CASSLDSNEQFF.

V gene TRBV6-6 combines with J gene TRBJ1-5, with D uncertain. V was shortened by 2 bases and J by 0 bases, with 11 bases between the two germline ends. This CDR3 has 16 amino acids. Germline CDR1 reads MNHNY; CDR2 reads SVGAGI (reference sequence). CDR3 residues: CASSYQLGLSNQPQHF. The CDR3 bases are TGTGCCAGCAGTTACCAACTGGGCCTTAGCAATCAGCCCCAGCATTTT.

CDR3 bases: TGCGCCAGCACCGGGACAGGGGGCCGGGATACGCAGTATTTT. Translation: CASTGTGGRDTQYF. The genes are TRBV5-1 and TRBJ2-3; TRBD1 matches at 12 bases. V lost 6 bases and J lost 6; bases outside the gene matches: 5. Germline CDR1 is SGHRS and CDR2 is YFSETQ. The CDR3 loop spans 14 amino acids.

The rearrangement joins TRBV19 to TRBJ1-2; 8 bases fit TRBD1. Germline CDR1 is LNHDA and CDR2 is SQIVND (reference sequence). The length of the CDR3 is 16 residues. Trimming removed 7 bases from V and 5 bases from J; junction bases left unmatched: 15. In DNA form, the CDR3 reads TGTGCCAGTACCAAAACCCCGGACAGGGCGGGATATGGCTACACCTTC. Protein sequence: CASTKTPDRAGYGYTF.

The V gene is TRBV18, the J gene TRBJ2-7; 10 positions agree with TRBD2. Germline V gene sequence: CDR1 KGHSH, CDR2 LQKENI. This CDR3 region has 15 residues. The trim removed 0 bases at V and 4 bases at J, leaving 3 bases unmatched. CDR3 residues: CASSPPLAGEYEQYF. The CDR3 region has the DNA TGTGCCAGCTCACCACCGCTAGCGGGAGAATACGAGCAGTACTTC.

For the CDR3, the DNA is TGTGCCAGCAGCTTAGTTAGGTGGGGGGACAGGGGAAGAACCGGGGAGCTGTTTTTT. Its translation: CASSLVRWGDRGRTGELFF. This rearrangement joins TRBV7-8 to TRBJ2-2, with 10 bases lining up with TRBD1. The V and J ends lost 1 base and 5 bases, in that order; junction bases with no gene match: 13. This CDR3 comprises 19 residues. The germline V gene has CDR1 SGHVS and CDR2 FQNEAQ.

The chain joins TRBV19 to TRBJ1-5; 8 nucleotides agree with TRBD1. The germline V gene encodes CDR1 LNHDA and CDR2 SQIVND (reference sequence). J gave up 3 bases and V 6 bases, and 7 bases lay outside the gene matches. The CDR3 extends over 15 amino acids. The CDR3 region has the DNA TGTGCCAGTAGATCGGGACAGGTCTCCAATCAGCCCCAGCATTTT. Protein product: CASRSGQVSNQPQHF.

The J gene is TRBJ1-1, the V gene TRBV30, with D unresolved. The CDR3 is 11 amino acids. Trimming took off 3 bases at V and 8 bases at J, with 10 bases between the two ends. Germline V CDR1 and CDR2: GTSNPN, SVGIG (reference sequence). This chain's CDR3 is CAWRGLLEAFF. The CDR3 DNA reads as TGTGCCTGGAGGGGCCTCCTAGAAGCTTTCTTT.

This clone was observed once. J is TRBJ2-7 and V is TRBV3-1 (or the pseudogene TRBV3-2); the D gene is possibly TRBD1 (6 bases). Germline V gene data show CDR1 as LGHDT and CDR2 as YNNKEL (reference sequence). V was shortened by 1 base and J by 9 bases, with 13 bases between the two germline ends. The CDR3 runs 13 residues. Written as DNA, the CDR3 is TGTGCCAGCAGCCAAGGACAGGCCGTCGGGCAGTACTTC. Amino acids: CASSQGQAVGQYF.